The source of this T cell receptor beta chain is a study of T cells in Graves' hyperthyroidism and ophthalmopathy (dated by TCRdb to between 2017 and 2020). Turning to the overall study: Peripheral blood samples were taken at initial diagnosis, before any treatment was given. Prospective prediction of ophthalmopathy was tested in an independent validation cohort consisting of 18 hyperthyroidism patients and approximately 16 patients who later progressed to ophthalmopathy. To identify TCR V-J signatures that set the groups apart, the researchers used a discovery cohort of about a hundred patients, made up of 40 to 45 with Graves' ophthalmopathy and around 58 with stable Graves' hyperthyroidism. Once sampling was done, hyperthyroidism patients were given methimazole at a starting dose of 30 mg daily, whereas ophthalmopathy patients were given high-dose intravenous methylprednisolone. According to the paper, TCR Vbeta CDR3 sequencing was carried out on 135 peripheral blood samples, which came from 40 to 45 ophthalmopathy, 75 or so hyperthyroidism and about 17 progressor patients. The study also compared thyroid tissue and blood T-cell repertoires from five or six Graves' hyperthyroidism patients. The 80 to 100 discovery patients were randomly divided into training and test sets at a 7:3 ratio. The investigation overall reported the following: Ophthalmopathy was separated from stable hyperthyroidism by a 13 V-J signature model, with around 88% sensitivity and approximately 81% specificity obtained in cross-validation and 80%/75% obtained in testing. Sample size was not statistically predetermined, and investigators were not blinded to group allocation. Most expanded thyroid clonotypes (frequency above 0.001) were also found in blood, which suggests that blood repertoires may mirror thyroid immune responses. During validation, the model predicted progression to ophthalmopathy a median of around 7 months ahead of onset, with approximately 71% sensitivity and around 72% specificity.

This clonotype showed up just a few times. The specificity of this receptor is unknown. It has no much larger one-base neighbor in the sample; base qualities were not kept. Amplification of TCR beta CDR3 regions was carried out from RNA transcripts. A first-round RT-PCR of the TCR CDR3 used the HTBI primer set with the Qiagen OneStep RT-PCR kit. Libraries were constructed in a second round of multiplex PCR, after which size selection and purification were carried out. Sequencing of the libraries was done on an Illumina HiSeq2000 using paired-end 100 bp reads. The authors processed their data as follows. SOAPnuke was used to process the raw data, throwing out any read that contained adapters or uncalled bases, had a mean Phred below 15, or lacked an exact constant-primer or identifier match. High-quality paired reads were merged using COPE v1.2.5, and each unique nucleotide sequence was defined as a clonotype. Clonotypes were aligned to IMGT TRBV, TRBD and TRBJ reference segments using MiTCR v1.1. The analysis was restricted to V-J combinations with a frequency above 0.0001, which together covered roughly 99% of the repertoires. A TCS score was defined as the ratio between F50 (clonal expansion) and ExV (chaos), using BLOSUM62-based TCRdist between CDR3 peptides within each V-J. Welch's t-statistics and random forest reduced 514 V-J features to 13, which were used in a naive Bayes classifier (R e1071). TCRdb reprocessed the public reads (quality trimming at Q25 with fastp, clone calling with MiXCR) and kept in-frame beta chains. Every entry covers one CDR3 protein and lists the most common genes and DNA from its rows. These V and J calls are TCRdb output, not the study's own analysis. The sample yields a few hundred thousand distinct CDR3 sequences; 15% to 19% were counted once. Of the sample, roughly 7.7% falls within the top ten clones.

Counted from cysteine to phenylalanine, this CDR3 has 14 amino acids. The read is trimmed to its CDR3 DNA, 42 bases read in frame from base 1. The germline V gene (reference sequence) specifies LNHDA as CDR1 and SQIVND as CDR2. Clipping removes 4 bases from V and 4 bases from J, with 5 as the unmatched junction base count. Stable Graves' hyperthyroidism was defined as no progression to ophthalmopathy during 18 months of follow-up. Hyperthyroidism patients were newly diagnosed, with disease duration under 2 months, and aged 18 to 65 years. Any patient with an uncontrolled infection, another autoimmune disease, pregnancy or lactation was excluded. Diagnoses were based on clinical symptoms, serum thyroxine and TRAb, thyroid ultrasound and orbital computed tomography. PBMCs were isolated from 7.5 to 10 ml of fresh peripheral blood by Ficoll-Paque density gradient centrifugation. Total RNA was extracted using Trizol reagent, and RNA quality was assessed on an Agilent 2100 Bioanalyzer.

The chain uses TRBV19 and TRBJ2-3, and 7 junctional nucleotides match TRBD1. The receptor was isolated from a woman in her late teens or twenties with Graves' hyperthyroidism. The sample comprised blood. The DNA reads as follows: TGTGCCAGTAGTACTCGACAGGGCCCAGATACGCAGTATTTT. This translates into CASSTRQGPDTQYF.